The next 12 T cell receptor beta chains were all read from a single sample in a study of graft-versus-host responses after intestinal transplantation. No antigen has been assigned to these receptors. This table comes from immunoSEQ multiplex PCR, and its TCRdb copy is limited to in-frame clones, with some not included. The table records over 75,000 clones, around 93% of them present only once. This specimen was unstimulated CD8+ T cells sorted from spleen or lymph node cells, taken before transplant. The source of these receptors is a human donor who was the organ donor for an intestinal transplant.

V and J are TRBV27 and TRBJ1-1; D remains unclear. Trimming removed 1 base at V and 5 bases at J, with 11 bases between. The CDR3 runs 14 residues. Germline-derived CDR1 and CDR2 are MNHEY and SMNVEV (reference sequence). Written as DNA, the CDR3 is TGTGCCAGCAGTTTATACCCGGGGAGTACTGAAGCTTTCTTT. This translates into CASSLYPGSTEAFF.

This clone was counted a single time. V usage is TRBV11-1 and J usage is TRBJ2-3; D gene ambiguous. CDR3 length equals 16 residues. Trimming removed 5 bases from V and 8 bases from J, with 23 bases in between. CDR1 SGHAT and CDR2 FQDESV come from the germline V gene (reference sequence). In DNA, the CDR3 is TGTGCCAGCAGCCCAGATAGGTTTTTTCGACTGACTACGCAGTATTTT. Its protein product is CASSPDRFFRLTTQYF. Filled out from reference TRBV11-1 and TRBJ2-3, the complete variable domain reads EAEVAQSPRYKITEKSQAVAFWCDPISGHATLYWYRQILGQGPELLVQFQDESVVDDSQLPKDRFSAERLKGVDSTLKIQPAELGDSAMYLCASSPDRFFRLTTQYFGPGTRLTVL.

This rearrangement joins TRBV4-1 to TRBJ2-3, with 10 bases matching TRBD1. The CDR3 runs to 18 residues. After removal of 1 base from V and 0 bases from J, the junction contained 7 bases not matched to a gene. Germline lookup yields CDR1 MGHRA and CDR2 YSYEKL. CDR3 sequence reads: CASSQGGQGWTSTDTQYF. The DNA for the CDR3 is TGCGCCAGCAGCCAAGGGGGACAGGGGTGGACTAGCACAGATACGCAGTATTTT.

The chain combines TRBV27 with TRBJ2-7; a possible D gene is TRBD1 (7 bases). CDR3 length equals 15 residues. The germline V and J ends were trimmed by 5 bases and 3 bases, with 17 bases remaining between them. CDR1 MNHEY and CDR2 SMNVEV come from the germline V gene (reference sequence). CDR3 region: CASSRGTGQVYEQYF. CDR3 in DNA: TGTGCCAGCAGTCGTGGGACTGGACAGGTCTACGAGCAGTACTTC.

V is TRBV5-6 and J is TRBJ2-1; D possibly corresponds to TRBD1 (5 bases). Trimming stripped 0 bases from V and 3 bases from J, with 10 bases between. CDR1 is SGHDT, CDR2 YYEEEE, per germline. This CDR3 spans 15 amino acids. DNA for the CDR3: TGTGCCAGCAGCTTGGGGCTAGGGGTCTACAATGAGCAGTTCTTC. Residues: CASSLGLGVYNEQFF. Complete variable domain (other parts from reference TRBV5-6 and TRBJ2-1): DAGVTQSPTHLIKTRGQQVTLRCSPKSGHDTVSWYQQALGQGPQFIFQYYEEEERQRGNFPDRFSGHQFPNYSSELNVNALLLGDSALYLCASSLGLGVYNEQFFGPGTRLTVL.

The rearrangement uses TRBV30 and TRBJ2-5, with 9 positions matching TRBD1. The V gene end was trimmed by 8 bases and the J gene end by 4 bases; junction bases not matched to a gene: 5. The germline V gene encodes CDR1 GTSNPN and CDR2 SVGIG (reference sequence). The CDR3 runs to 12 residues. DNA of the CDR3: TGTGCCGGCGACAGGGGGGGAGAGACCCAGTACTTC. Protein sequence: CAGDRGGETQYF. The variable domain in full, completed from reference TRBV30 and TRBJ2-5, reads SQTIHQWPATLVQPVGSPLSLECTVEGTSNPNLYWYRQAAGRGLQLLFYSVGIGQISSEVPQNLSASRPQDRQFILSSKKLLLSDSGFYLCAGDRGGETQYFGPGTRLLVL.

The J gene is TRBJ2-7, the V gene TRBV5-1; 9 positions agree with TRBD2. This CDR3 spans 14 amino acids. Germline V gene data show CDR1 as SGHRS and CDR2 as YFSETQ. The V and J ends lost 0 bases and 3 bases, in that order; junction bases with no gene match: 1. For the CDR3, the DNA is TGCGCCAGCAGCTTGGTAGCGGGAGACTACGAGCAGTACTTC. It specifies CASSLVAGDYEQYF.

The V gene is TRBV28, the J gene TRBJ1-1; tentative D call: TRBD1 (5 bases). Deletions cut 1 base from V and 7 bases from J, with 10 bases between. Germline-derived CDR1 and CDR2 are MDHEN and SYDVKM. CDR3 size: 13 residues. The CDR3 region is CASSLSPTDEAFF. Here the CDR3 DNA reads TGTGCCAGCAGTTTATCCCCGACAGATGAAGCTTTCTTT. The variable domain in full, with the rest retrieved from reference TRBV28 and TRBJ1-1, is DVKVTQSSRYLVKRTGEKVFLECVQDMDHENMFWYRQDPGLGLRLIYFSYDVKMKEKGDIPEGYSVSREKKERFSLILESASTNQTSMYLCASSLSPTDEAFFGQGTRLTVV.

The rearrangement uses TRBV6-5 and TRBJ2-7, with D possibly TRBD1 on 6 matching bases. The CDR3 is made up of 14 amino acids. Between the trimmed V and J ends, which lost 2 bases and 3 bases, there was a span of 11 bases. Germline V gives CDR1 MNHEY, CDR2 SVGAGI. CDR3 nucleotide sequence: TGTGCCAGCAGTTACGGACAGCCAGACTACGAGCAGTACTTC. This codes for CASSYGQPDYEQYF.

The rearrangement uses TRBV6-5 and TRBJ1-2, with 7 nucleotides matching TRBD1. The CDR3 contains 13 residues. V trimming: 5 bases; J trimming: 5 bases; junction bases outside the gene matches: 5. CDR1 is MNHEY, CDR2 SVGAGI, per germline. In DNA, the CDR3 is TGTGCCAGCAGTCTGACAGGGAGGTATGGCTACACCTTC. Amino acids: CASSLTGRYGYTF.

In nucleotides, the CDR3 is TGTGCCAGCAGTCCCCGGACAGGTTCCTACAATGAGCAGTTCTTC. It translates to CASSPRTGSYNEQFF. V is TRBV27 and J is TRBJ2-1; 7 bases line up with TRBD1. Germline loops: CDR1 MNHEY, CDR2 SMNVEV (reference sequence). The CDR3 runs to 15 residues. V gave up 5 bases and J gave up 1 base; unmatched junction bases: 5.

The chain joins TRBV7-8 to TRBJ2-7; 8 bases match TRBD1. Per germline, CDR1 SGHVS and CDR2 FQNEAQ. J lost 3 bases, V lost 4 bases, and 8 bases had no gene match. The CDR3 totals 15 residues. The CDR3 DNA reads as TGTGCCAGCAGCTCCCCCGGGACAGGCTACTACGAGCAGTACTTC. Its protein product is CASSSPGTGYYEQYF.